The 28 T cell receptor beta chains reported below all come from one sample, sequenced in a study of beta chain features in type 1 diabetes. General study results and limits: Within each of all four CD4+ subsets, Type 1 diabetes patients had TCRB CDR3s that were moderately but significantly shorter.

The antigens for these receptors are not known. Expressed TCRB transcripts were sequenced after all isolated RNA was converted to cDNA. Using immunoSEQ multiplex PCR, the repertoire was profiled, and TCRdb retains in-frame clones only, with some absent. This sample yields about 250,000 clones, of which roughly a tenth are seen a single time; 0.017% belongs to the top ten. Material: naive CD4+ T cells from blood. These receptors were collected from a man under 40 with type 1 diabetes.

There are a few counts of this clone. This sequence joins TRBV2 and TRBJ2-3; possibly TRBD1 for D (5 bases). CDR3 length: 11 residues. The V end lost 6 bases, the J end lost 6 bases, and 7 bases lay between the germline ends. Germline assignment: CDR1 SNHLY and CDR2 FYNNEI. The CDR3: CASSRVDTQYF. CDR3 coding DNA: TGTGCCAGCAGCAGGGTGGATACGCAGTATTTT.

This clone was observed a few times. The CDR3 DNA follows: TGTGCCTGGAGTGCCGGTATGAACACTGAAGCTTTCTTT. This sequence encodes CAWSAGMNTEAFF. J is TRBJ1-1 and V is TRBV30; unclear D gene. Germline V gene data show CDR1 as GTSNPN and CDR2 as SVGIG (reference sequence). The CDR3 length is 13 residues. V lost 1 base, J lost 0 bases, and 6 bases lay in between.

This clone was counted a few times. The V call is TRBV9, the J call TRBJ2-3, with D maybe TRBD2 (6 bases). V gave up 3 bases and J gave up 6 bases, with 14 bases separating them. The CDR3 has 14 residues. Germline assignment: CDR1 SGDLS and CDR2 YYNGEE. The CDR3 reads CASSEPRLEDTQYF. In DNA, the CDR3 is TGTGCCAGCAGCGAGCCCCGACTAGAGGATACGCAGTATTTT. Combining the CDR3 with reference TRBV9 and TRBJ2-3 gives the whole variable domain DSGVTQTPKHLITATGQRVTLRCSPRSGDLSVYWYQQSLDQGLQFLIQYYNGEERAKGNILERFSAQQFPDLHSELNLSSLELGDSALYFCASSEPRLEDTQYFGPGTRLTVL.

This clone has only a few counts. The genes are TRBV28 and TRBJ2-5; D perhaps matches TRBD2 (5 bases). CDR1 is MDHEN and CDR2 is SYDVKM in the germline V gene. The CDR3 has 12 amino acids. The V gene lost 6 bases and the J gene lost 5 bases, with 10 bases spanning the gap. CDR3: CASSLARETQYF. The CDR3 DNA sequence: TGTGCCAGCAGCCTAGCCCGGGAGACCCAGTACTTC. The full variable domain, in which reference TRBV28 and TRBJ2-5 provide the parts outside the CDR3, is DVKVTQSSRYLVKRTGEKVFLECVQDMDHENMFWYRQDPGLGLRLIYFSYDVKMKEKGDIPEGYSVSREKKERFSLILESASTNQTSMYLCASSLARETQYFGPGTRLLVL.

This clone showed up just a few times. At the DNA level, this CDR3 is encoded by other sequences in the same sample as well. J is TRBJ1-2 and V is TRBV2; TRBD1 matches at 9 bases. From germline, CDR1 is SNHLY and CDR2 FYNNEI. CDR3 length equals 13 residues. J lost 8 bases, V lost 6 bases, and 7 bases had no gene match. The CDR3 nucleotides are TGTGCCAGCAGCGAACAGGGGGCCGGAGGCTACACCTTC. This encodes CASSEQGAGGYTF.

The CDR3 nucleotides read TGTGCCAGCAGCTTAGTTTGGGGGAGGGATCAGCCCCAGCATTTT. Amino acid sequence: CASSLVWGRDQPQHF. The V gene is TRBV7-2, the J gene TRBJ1-5; a weak D match, TRBD1 (5 bases). Germline V lookup: CDR1 SGHTA, CDR2 FQGNSA. V lost 1 base and J 5 bases, leaving 12 bases between the germline ends. The CDR3 loop spans 15 amino acids.

CDR3 nucleotide sequence: TGTGCCAGTAGTACAACAGGGGGTGCTTCACCCCTCCACTTT. This gives the protein CASSTTGGASPLHF. The gene calls are TRBV19 and TRBJ1-6; 8 bases agree with TRBD1. Looked up from germline, CDR1 is LNHDA and CDR2 is SQIVND (reference sequence). With V trimmed by 4 bases and J by 9 bases, 5 bases remained unmatched. There are 14 residues in the CDR3.

The CDR3 protein is CASREGGNTEAFF. In nucleotides, the CDR3 is TGTGCCAGCAGGGAAGGGGGTAACACTGAAGCTTTCTTT. The chain is built from TRBV6-5 and TRBJ1-1; tentative D call: TRBD1 (6 bases). The CDR3 has 13 amino acids. Deletions cut 6 bases from V and 2 bases from J, with 10 bases between. Germline CDR1 reads MNHEY; CDR2 reads SVGAGI.

This clone was picked up a small number of times. DNA of the CDR3: TGTGCCAGCAGCACGACAGCTAGCGGGACCTACGAGCAGTACTTC. Translated: CASSTTASGTYEQYF. The chain is built from TRBV7-2 and TRBJ2-7; 9 bases line up with TRBD2. The CDR3 is 15 amino acids. Per germline, CDR1 SGHTA and CDR2 FQGNSA. The J segment lost 2 bases and the V segment lost 5 bases, leaving 7 bases of the junction unmatched.

The V gene is TRBV29-1, the J gene TRBJ2-3, with 7 bases matching TRBD2. Germline lookup yields CDR1 SQVTM and CDR2 ANQGSEA. This CDR3 has 15 residues. V was clipped by 1 base and J by 2 bases; unmatched bases: 6. The CDR3 is CSVEGLGDYTDTQYF. The DNA of the CDR3 is TGCAGCGTTGAAGGGCTGGGGGACTACACAGATACGCAGTATTTT.

The J gene is TRBJ2-3, the V gene TRBV6-5; D gene uncertain. V lost 1 base and J 0 bases, leaving 5 bases between the germline ends. The V gene's germline CDR1 is MNHEY and CDR2 SVGAGI. The CDR3 covers 14 residues. The CDR3 here is CASSYYSSTDTQYF. The CDR3 DNA sequence: TGTGCCAGCAGTTACTACAGCAGCACAGATACGCAGTATTTT.

The sample holds a few counts of this clone. The V and J genes are TRBV9 and TRBJ2-7; the D gene is possibly TRBD1 (6 bases). CDR1 is SGDLS, CDR2 YYNGEE, per germline. Trimming cost V 5 bases and J 7 bases, with 16 bases left between them. This CDR3 spans 13 amino acids. The CDR3 nucleotides read TGTGCCAGCAGTCAGGGGCCCACGGGGGAGCAGTACTTC. Its translation is CASSQGPTGEQYF.

This clone has just a few counts. V gene TRBV29-1 combines with J gene TRBJ1-1; the match to TRBD1 covers 9 bases. J was trimmed by 4 bases and V by 6 bases; bases with no gene match: 6. In germline, CDR1 is SQVTM, CDR2 ANQGSEA. This CDR3 is 13 amino acids long. In nucleotides, the CDR3 is TGCAGCGTCGCGACAGGGGGAGGCACTGAAGCTTTCTTT. Amino acids: CSVATGGGTEAFF.

This clone was observed a handful of times. This chain connects TRBV5-1 to TRBJ2-3; 7 bases match TRBD1. The CDR3 totals 13 residues. Germline loops: CDR1 SGHRS, CDR2 YFSETQ. V shed 4 bases, J shed 3 bases, and the junction held 2 bases outside the gene matches. The CDR3 DNA reads TGCGCCAGCAGCCCGGGACAGACAGATACGCAGTATTTT. Translation: CASSPGQTDTQYF.

The J gene is TRBJ1-2, the V gene TRBV5-1; the match to TRBD1 covers 7 bases. CDR3 length: 13 amino acids. V lost 1 base, J lost 6 bases, and 3 bases stayed unmatched. In germline, CDR1 is SGHRS, CDR2 YFSETQ. The CDR3 spells CASSLTGVNGYTF. The CDR3 nucleotides are TGCGCCAGCAGCTTGACAGGGGTGAATGGCTACACCTTC.

This rearrangement joins TRBV7-9 to TRBJ2-4, with D tentatively TRBD1 (5 bases). The germline CDR1 and CDR2 sequences are SEHNR and FQNEAQ (reference sequence). Between the trimmed V and J ends, which lost 5 bases and 0 bases, there was a span of 14 bases. The CDR3 length is 16 residues. Here the CDR3 DNA reads TGTGCCAGCAGCCACCTGGACATTCTAGCCAAAAACATTCAGTACTTC. Translation gives CASSHLDILAKNIQYF.

This clone was counted only a few times. This chain connects TRBV5-1 to TRBJ1-6, with TRBD1 as a possible D gene (6 bases). Germline V CDR1 and CDR2: SGHRS, YFSETQ. The CDR3 has 14 amino acids. V was trimmed by 4 bases and J by 5 bases, leaving 10 bases between them. The CDR3: CASSPDRNNSPLHF. The CDR3 nucleotides are TGCGCCAGCAGCCCGGACAGAAATAATTCACCCCTCCACTTT.

This sequence joins TRBV18 and TRBJ1-1, with 8 bases lining up with TRBD1. Per germline, CDR1 KGHSH and CDR2 LQKENI. This CDR3 is 16 amino acids long. With V trimmed by 3 bases and J by 0 bases, 6 bases remained unmatched. The CDR3 reads CASSPPGTGMNTEAFF. The CDR3 region has the DNA TGTGCCAGCTCACCCCCCGGGACAGGCATGAACACTGAAGCTTTCTTT.

V is TRBV5-1 and J is TRBJ2-1, with TRBD2 as a possible D gene (7 bases). Per germline, CDR1 SGHRS and CDR2 YFSETQ. Trimming cost V 1 base and J 3 bases, with 11 bases left between them. CDR3 length: 15 amino acids. CDR3 in DNA: TGCGCCAGCAGCTTGTTGAGGGGGGGCTACAATGAGCAGTTCTTC. Amino acids: CASSLLRGGYNEQFF.

This chain joins TRBV2 and TRBJ1-4, with a weak D call TRBD1 (5 bases). Germline CDR1 SNHLY, CDR2 FYNNEI. This CDR3 has 14 amino acids. The ends were cut back, 8 bases at V and 4 bases at J, with 14 bases in the middle. The CDR3 coding sequence is TGTGCCAGCCGGGTCTGGGGCCTTAATGAAAAACTGTTTTTT. It encodes CASRVWGLNEKLFF.

This chain joins TRBV9 and TRBJ1-4; D is possibly TRBD1 (5 bases). The CDR3 extends over 16 amino acids. Trimming took 3 bases from V and 4 from J, leaving 16 bases between them. The germline V gene encodes CDR1 SGDLS and CDR2 YYNGEE. The CDR3 DNA reads TGTGCCAGCAGCGGGGTGTCCACGCAGGGTAATGAAAAACTGTTTTTT. Amino acids: CASSGVSTQGNEKLFF.

This clone was counted a few times. This chain connects TRBV5-1 to TRBJ2-3; maybe TRBD1 (6 bases). Trimming took off 1 base at V and 3 bases at J, with 12 bases between the two ends. Germline lookup yields CDR1 SGHRS and CDR2 YFSETQ. CDR3 length equals 15 residues. In DNA form, the CDR3 reads TGCGCCAGCAGCTTGCAGGGGCCAGGGACAGATACGCAGTATTTT. It translates to CASSLQGPGTDTQYF.

There are a few counts of this clone. The chain uses TRBV7-3 and TRBJ2-3; TRBD2 matches 8 bases. Germline V lookup: CDR1 SGHTA, CDR2 FQGTGA. J was trimmed by 2 bases and V by 4 bases; bases with no gene match: 8. The CDR3 spans 16 residues. The DNA of the CDR3 is TGTGCCAGCAGCTCGGGCGGGGGGCGCTTCACAGATACGCAGTATTTT. Residues: CASSSGGGRFTDTQYF. The whole variable domain, remainder taken from reference TRBV7-3 and TRBJ2-3, is GAGVSQTPSNKVTEKGKYVELRCDPISGHTALYWYRQSLGQGPEFLIYFQGTGAADDSGLPNDRFFAVRPEGSVSTLKIQRTERGDSAVYLCASSSGGGRFTDTQYFGPGTRLTVL.

The CDR3 DNA is TGTGCCAGCAGCCGTCCAGCCGGGGAGCTGTTTTTT. It codes for CASSRPAGELFF. V is TRBV11-2 and J is TRBJ2-2; D gene uncertain. The CDR3 consists of 12 residues. CDR1 and CDR2 (germline): SGHAT, FQNNGV. V lost 5 bases, J lost 6 bases, and 7 bases lay in between. The whole variable domain, remainder taken from reference TRBV11-2 and TRBJ2-2, is EAGVAQSPRYKIIEKRQSVAFWCNPISGHATLYWYQQILGQGPKLLIQFQNNGVVDDSQLPKDRFSAERLKGVDSTLKIQPAKLEDSAVYLCASSRPAGELFFGEGSRLTVL.

The chain joins TRBV9 to TRBJ2-7; tentative D call: TRBD1 (5 bases). In germline, CDR1 is SGDLS, CDR2 YYNGEE. The germline V and J ends were trimmed by 4 bases and 0 bases, with 11 bases remaining between them. The CDR3 consists of 14 residues. CDR3 residues: CASSLTVSSYEQYF. The CDR3 DNA reads as TGTGCCAGCAGCCTGACAGTCAGCTCCTACGAGCAGTACTTC.

This clone was found a few times. This sequence joins TRBV7-2 and TRBJ2-2, with D possibly TRBD1 on 6 matching bases. The germline V and J ends were trimmed by 3 bases and 7 bases, with 12 bases remaining between them. Per germline, CDR1 SGHTA and CDR2 FQGNSA. CDR3 length: 14 residues. The DNA for the CDR3 is TGTGCCAGCAGCTTCCAGGGGTCCGACGGGGAGCTGTTTTTT. It yields the protein CASSFQGSDGELFF.

This clone occurred a few times. The V gene is TRBV6-7, the J gene TRBJ1-1; D possibly corresponds to TRBD1 (6 bases). TRBV6-7 falls under the ORF class, with uncertain function. V was trimmed by 0 bases and J by 5 bases, leaving 7 bases between them. The CDR3 runs 13 residues. CDR3 amino acids: CASSYSRGTEAFF. CDR3 in DNA: TGTGCCAGCAGTTACTCCAGGGGAACTGAAGCTTTCTTT.

This clone has just a few counts. The chain couples TRBV10-3 to TRBJ2-3; 9 bases map to TRBD2. Germline V lookup: CDR1 ENHRY, CDR2 SYGVKD. Trimming removed 0 bases from V and 0 bases from J; junction bases left unmatched: 4. The CDR3 has 17 amino acids. CDR3 DNA sequence: TGTGCCATCAGTGAGTCGAGTGCGGGGGGGAGCACAGATACGCAGTATTTT. Translation gives CAISESSAGGSTDTQYF.